This T cell receptor beta chain was recovered during a study of T cells in Graves' hyperthyroidism and ophthalmopathy. Authors of the study amplified TCR beta CDR3 regions from RNA transcripts. A first-round RT-PCR of the TCR CDR3 used the HTBI primer set. TCRdb re-derived calls from the multiplex PCR reads in MiXCR, one entry per CDR3 protein. The table records hundreds of thousands of distinct CDR3 sequences, about 15% of them present only once. About this clonotype itself: At one end the junction does not follow the germline gene, possibly because of a read error.

The CDR3 has 14 amino acids. Per germline, CDR1 SGHDT and CDR2 YYEEEE. Patients aged 18 to 65 had newly diagnosed hyperthyroidism of under 2 months' duration. Used for diagnoses were clinical symptoms, serum thyroxine and TRAb, thyroid ultrasound and orbital computed tomography. This chain joins TRBV5-6 and TRBJ2-1, with D perhaps matching TRBD1 (5 bases). Source material: blood. The TCR originated in a woman under 40 with Graves' hyperthyroidism. CDR3 protein: CASSFQGPYNEQSF. The CDR3 nucleotides are TGTGCCAGCAGCTTCCAGGGCCCCTACAATGAGCAGTCCTTC.